This TCR beta chain was sequenced for a study of cytotoxic CD8 clonotypes in ibrutinib-treated CLL. The wider study: Patients: fewer than 12 relapsed/refractory, roughly 16 treatment-naive, approximately 18 IGHV unmutated. Study-level findings and limits: Clonality increased at ibrutinib response and stayed stable in sustained remission. At progression, however, it fell back toward baseline.

This clone has a single count. Antigen unknown. Libraries were prepared by immunoSEQ multiplex PCR; TCRdb keeps only in-frame clonotypes and omits some of them. Of roughly 150,000 clones detected, approximately 91% appear once; the ten largest clones hold roughly 3%. The CDR3 spans 16 residues. The V segment lost 7 bases and the J segment 9 bases; nucleotides outside the gene matches: 14. Germline CDR1 reads MNHEY; CDR2 reads SMNVEV (reference sequence). The chain employs TRBV27 and TRBJ2-1; 11 bases align to TRBD2. This TCR was sampled from a human donor with chronic lymphocytic leukemia. The sequences come from PBMCs, collected at disease progression, from a patient treated with ibrutinib. The DNA of the CDR3 is TGTGCCAGCAATGAATTTAGCGGGAGGGCCCCGAGTGAGCAGTTCTTC. Its translation is CASNEFSGRAPSEQFF.